The 21 T cell receptor beta chains listed next were all sequenced from one sample in a study of cytomegalovirus exposure and HLA in healthy donors. Both 60 Vbeta primers and 13 Jbeta primers went into the PCR. Clones were sequenced by immunoSEQ multiplex PCR, and TCRdb holds only the in-frame ones, with some missing. The sample contains under 150,000 clones, around 73% of which appear only once. The sequenced sample was PBMCs. These receptors all come from a human donor in good health.

This clone has only one observation. The V and J genes are TRBV27 and TRBJ2-7, with 9 nucleotides matching TRBD1. Trimming at V came to 3 bases and at J to 1 base, leaving 7 bases not matched to a gene. Germline CDR1 and CDR2: MNHEY and SMNVEV (reference sequence). The CDR3 loop spans 16 amino acids. CDR3 nucleotide sequence: TGTGCCAGCAGTTTCGTCCCGACAGGGGGGTCCTACGAGCAGTACTTC. Protein sequence: CASSFVPTGGSYEQYF.

The chain combines TRBV29-1 with TRBJ2-7; the D gene is possibly TRBD2 (7 bases). The CDR3 totals 13 residues. V lost 7 bases, J lost 2 bases, and 15 bases lay in between. Germline lookup yields CDR1 SQVTM and CDR2 ANQGSEA. Here the CDR3 reads CSAGGQGTYEQYF. The CDR3 nucleotides read TGCAGCGCCGGGGGGCAGGGGACCTACGAGCAGTACTTC.

V and J are TRBV7-2 and TRBJ2-7; 7 bases are shared with TRBD1. The trim removed 0 bases at V and 5 bases at J, leaving 7 bases unmatched. The CDR3 totals 15 residues. Germline assignment: CDR1 SGHTA and CDR2 FQGNSA. The CDR3, as DNA: TGTGCCAGCAGCTTAGCAGGGGGCGAGTACCACGAGCAGTACTTC. Amino acid sequence: CASSLAGGEYHEQYF.

J is TRBJ2-1 and V is TRBV7-9; 7 positions agree with TRBD2. This CDR3 spans 16 amino acids. Germline CDR1 and CDR2: SEHNR and FQNEAQ (reference sequence). V shed 2 bases and J 0 bases; nucleotides not matched to a gene: 4. The CDR3 nucleotides read TGTGCCAGCAGCTTAACAGGCGGGAGCTCCTACAATGAGCAGTTCTTC. Residues: CASSLTGGSSYNEQFF.

This clone was detected once. This sequence joins TRBV2 and TRBJ2-5; TRBD2 is a possible D gene (5 bases). The CDR3 runs 16 residues. V was cut by 3 bases and J by 3 bases, with 17 bases left in between. Germline loops: CDR1 SNHLY, CDR2 FYNNEI. The DNA of the CDR3 is TGTGCCAGCAGTGACCCGGGTTGGACGACTAAAGAGACCCAGTACTTC. It yields the protein CASSDPGWTTKETQYF. The whole variable domain, filled in from reference TRBV2 and TRBJ2-5, reads EPEVTQTPSHQVTQMGQEVILRCVPISNHLYFYWYRQILGQKVEFLVSFYNNEISEKSEIFDDQFSVERPDGSNFTLKIRSTKLEDSAMYFCASSDPGWTTKETQYFGPGTRLLVL.

V gene TRBV14 combines with J gene TRBJ1-1, with D perhaps TRBD1 (5 bases). Trimming took 2 bases from V and 5 from J, leaving 15 bases between them. The CDR3 runs to 15 residues. CDR1 is SGHDN and CDR2 is FVKESK in the germline V gene. DNA of the CDR3: TGTGCCAGCAGCCAACATTACAGGTCTGAGACTGAAGCTTTCTTT. Its translation: CASSQHYRSETEAFF.

Only a few counts were recorded for this clone. The chain joins TRBV4-1 to TRBJ1-2, with D hard to call. V dropped 3 bases and J dropped 2 bases, with 13 bases sitting between them. The CDR3 runs to 15 residues. Germline V lookup: CDR1 MGHRA, CDR2 YSYEKL. This CDR3 is CASSHILGRNYGYTF. Written as DNA, the CDR3 is TGCGCCAGCAGCCACATCCTGGGCAGGAACTATGGCTACACCTTC.

The chain is built from TRBV7-8 and TRBJ2-7; D not resolved. V was pared by 1 base and J by 4 bases, with 8 bases between. CDR1 SGHVS and CDR2 FQNEAQ come from the germline V gene. The CDR3 is 13 amino acids. The CDR3 DNA sequence: TGTGCCAGCAGCTTAGAAGTGAGTTACGAGCAGTACTTC. Its protein is CASSLEVSYEQYF.

The chain couples TRBV4-1 to TRBJ1-5; no clear D gene. The CDR3 covers 16 residues. Trimming took 0 bases from V and 1 from J, leaving 10 bases between them. CDR1 MGHRA and CDR2 YSYEKL come from the germline V gene. The CDR3 reads CASSQDLSLSNQPQHF. CDR3 sequence (DNA): TGCGCCAGCAGCCAAGACCTCTCTTTAAGCAATCAGCCCCAGCATTTT.

In this sample, this clone turned up once. The chain couples TRBV27 to TRBJ1-2, with 7 bases lining up with TRBD1. Germline-derived CDR1 and CDR2 are MNHEY and SMNVEV (reference sequence). The CDR3 is made up of 12 amino acids. V gave up 8 bases and J gave up 7 bases; unmatched junction bases: 7. In DNA, the CDR3 is TGTGCCAGCCGCGGGCAGGGGGGTGGCTACACCTTC. Protein product: CASRGQGGGYTF.

The count of this clone is one. The V call is TRBV6-5, the J call TRBJ1-5; 10 nucleotides agree with TRBD1. CDR1 and CDR2 from the germline V gene are MNHEY and SVGAGI. The ends lost 6 bases at V and 4 bases at J; junction bases unmatched: 3. The CDR3 totals 14 residues. CDR3 DNA sequence: TGTGCCAGCAGCTGGGGACAGGGGAATCAGCCCCAGCATTTT. Its protein product is CASSWGQGNQPQHF.

The V call is TRBV7-3, the J call TRBJ2-3, with TRBD1 identical over 7 bases. Germline lookup yields CDR1 SGHTA and CDR2 FQGTGA. V gave up 5 bases and J gave up 3 bases; unmatched junction bases: 5. The CDR3 has 14 amino acids. Here the CDR3 DNA reads TGTGCCAGCAGCCCCTCGACAGGGACAGATACGCAGTATTTT. Its translation: CASSPSTGTDTQYF.

The chain has TRBV9 and TRBJ1-2; possibly TRBD1 for D (5 bases). The ends were cut back, 0 bases at V and 8 bases at J, with 11 bases in the middle. This CDR3 has 13 amino acids. In germline, CDR1 is SGDLS, CDR2 YYNGEE. CDR3 amino acids: CASSVGVGLGYTF. CDR3 DNA: TGTGCCAGCAGCGTAGGGGTGGGACTCGGCTACACCTTC.

The CDR3 loop is CASSFGHMNTEAFF. In nucleotides, the CDR3 is TGTGCCAGCAGTTTTGGACACATGAACACTGAAGCTTTCTTT. The V gene is TRBV27, the J gene TRBJ1-1; D is perhaps TRBD1 (5 bases). V dropped 3 bases and J dropped 0 bases, with 8 bases sitting between them. The germline CDR1 and CDR2 sequences are MNHEY and SMNVEV (reference sequence). The CDR3 sequence is 14 residues long.

The V and J genes are TRBV5-1 and TRBJ2-1; a possible D gene is TRBD2 (7 bases). The V end was cut by 0 bases, the J end by 2 bases, with 15 bases between. The CDR3 runs 17 residues. CDR1 and CDR2 from the germline V gene are SGHRS and YFSETQ. For the CDR3, the DNA is TGCGCCAGCAGCTTGGGTGGGGGGGCACCTGCCTACAATGAGCAGTTCTTC. It codes for CASSLGGGAPAYNEQFF.

The chain is built from TRBV30 and TRBJ2-7; the match to TRBD1 covers 8 bases. Germline CDR1 and CDR2: GTSNPN and SVGIG (reference sequence). The CDR3 is 15 residues long. V shed 1 base, J shed 4 bases, and the junction held 9 bases outside the gene matches. CDR3 nucleotide sequence: TGTGCCTGGAGTGGTGCGGACAGGGAAAATTACGAGCAGTACTTC. Amino acids: CAWSGADRENYEQYF.

This clone was counted a single time. The V gene is TRBV5-1, the J gene TRBJ2-1; 14 bases are shared with TRBD2. The J segment lost 9 bases and the V segment lost 4 bases, leaving 3 bases of the junction unmatched. The germline gives CDR1 SGHRS, CDR2 YFSETQ. This CDR3 has 14 residues. CDR3 loop: CASSDGLAGGEQFF. CDR3 DNA sequence: TGCGCCAGCAGCGACGGACTAGCGGGAGGTGAGCAGTTCTTC. Variable domain in full (rest from reference TRBV5-1 and TRBJ2-1): KAGVTQTPRYLIKTRGQQVTLSCSPISGHRSVSWYQQTPGQGLQFLFEYFSETQRNKGNFPGRFSGRQFSNSRSEMNVSTLELGDSALYLCASSDGLAGGEQFFGPGTRLTVL.

The genes are TRBV7-8 and TRBJ2-1, with 9 bases that match TRBD2. Germline V gene lookup returns CDR1 SGHVS and CDR2 FQNEAQ. The CDR3 totals 17 residues. The V gene end was trimmed by 1 base and the J gene end by 10 bases; junction bases not matched to a gene: 14. This chain's CDR3 is CASSLVRAGGTRGEQFF. The CDR3 nucleotides read TGTGCCAGCAGCTTAGTTCGAGCGGGGGGTACCCGGGGCGAGCAGTTCTTC.

V is TRBV19 and J is TRBJ2-1; D might be TRBD2 (6 bases). V dropped 2 bases and J dropped 2 bases, with 19 bases sitting between them. There are 18 residues in the CDR3. Germline V CDR1 and CDR2: LNHDA, SQIVND (reference sequence). CDR3 coding DNA: TGTGCCAGTAGTATACTCGGGAGCCTAGACGGCACCTACAATGAGCAGTTCTTC. Translated, it gives CASSILGSLDGTYNEQFF.

This clone was detected only once. The rearrangement links TRBV6-1 to TRBJ2-7; D is perhaps TRBD1 (6 bases). Germline V gene lookup returns CDR1 MNHNS and CDR2 SASEGT. CDR3 length: 15 amino acids. V was cut by 6 bases and J by 10 bases, with 25 bases left in between. In DNA, the CDR3 is TGTGCCAGCAGGAGGACAGCGGATAGGAGGTTCGGTCAGTACTTC. Residues: CASRRTADRRFGQYF.

The chain links TRBV29-1 to TRBJ2-1, with D perhaps matching TRBD2 (5 bases). The CDR3 covers 12 residues. CDR1 SQVTM and CDR2 ANQGSEA come from the germline V gene. V lost 4 bases to trimming and J lost 7 bases, with 11 bases between them. The CDR3 bases are TGCAGCGTTGGAAGTTCGGGGAATGAGCAGTTCTTC. It specifies CSVGSSGNEQFF.